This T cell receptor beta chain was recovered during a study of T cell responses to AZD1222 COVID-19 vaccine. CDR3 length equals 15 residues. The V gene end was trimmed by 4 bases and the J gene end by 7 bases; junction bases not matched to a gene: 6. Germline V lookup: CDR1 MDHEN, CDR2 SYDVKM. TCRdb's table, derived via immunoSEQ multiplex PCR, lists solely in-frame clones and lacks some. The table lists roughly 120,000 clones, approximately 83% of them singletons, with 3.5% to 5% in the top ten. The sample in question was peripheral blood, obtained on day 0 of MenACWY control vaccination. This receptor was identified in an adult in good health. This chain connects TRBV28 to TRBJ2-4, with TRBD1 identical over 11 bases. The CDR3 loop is CASSSARDRGNIQYF. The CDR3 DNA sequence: TGTGCCAGCAGTTCCGCCCGGGACAGGGGGAACATTCAGTACTTC.